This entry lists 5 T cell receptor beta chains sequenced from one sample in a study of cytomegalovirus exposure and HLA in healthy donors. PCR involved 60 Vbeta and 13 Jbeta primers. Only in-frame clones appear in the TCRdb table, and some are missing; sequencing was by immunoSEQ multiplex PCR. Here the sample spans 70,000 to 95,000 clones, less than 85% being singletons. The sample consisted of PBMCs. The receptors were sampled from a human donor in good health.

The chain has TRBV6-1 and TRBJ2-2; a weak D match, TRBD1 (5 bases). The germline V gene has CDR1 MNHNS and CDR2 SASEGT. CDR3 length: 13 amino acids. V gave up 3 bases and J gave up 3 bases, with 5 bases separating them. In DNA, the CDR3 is TGTGCCAGCAGTGACAGGGACACCGGGGAGCTGTTTTTT. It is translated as CASSDRDTGELFF.

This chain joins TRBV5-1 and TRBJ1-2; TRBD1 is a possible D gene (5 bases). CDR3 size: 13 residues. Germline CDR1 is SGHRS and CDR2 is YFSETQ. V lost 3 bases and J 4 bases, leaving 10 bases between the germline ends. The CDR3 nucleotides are TGCGCCAGCAGCTCACGGGGGGGCTATGGCTACACCTTC. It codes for CASSSRGGYGYTF.

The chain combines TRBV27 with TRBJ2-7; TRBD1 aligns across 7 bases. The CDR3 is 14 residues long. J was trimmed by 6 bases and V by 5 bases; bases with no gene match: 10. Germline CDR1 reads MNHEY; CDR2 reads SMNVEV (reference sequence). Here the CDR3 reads CASSAPGQTAEQYF. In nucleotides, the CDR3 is TGTGCCAGCAGTGCCCCGGGACAGACCGCCGAGCAGTACTTC.

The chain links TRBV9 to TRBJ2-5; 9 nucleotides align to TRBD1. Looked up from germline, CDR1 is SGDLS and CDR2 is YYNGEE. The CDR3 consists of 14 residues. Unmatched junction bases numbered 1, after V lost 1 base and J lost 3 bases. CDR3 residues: CASSVRTGEETQYF. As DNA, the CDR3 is TGTGCCAGCAGCGTACGGACAGGGGAAGAGACCCAGTACTTC.

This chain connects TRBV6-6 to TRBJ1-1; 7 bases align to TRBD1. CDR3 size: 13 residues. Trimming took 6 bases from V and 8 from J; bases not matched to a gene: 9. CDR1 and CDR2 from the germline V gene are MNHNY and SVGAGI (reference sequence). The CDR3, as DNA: TGTGCCAGCAGCCCTACAGGGGTATACGAAGCTTTCTTT. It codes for CASSPTGVYEAFF.